This T cell receptor (beta chain) was sequenced in a study of T cell changes during pregnancy in multiple sclerosis. Trimming took off 0 bases at V and 6 bases at J, with 19 bases between the two ends. Germline CDR1 reads SNHLY; CDR2 reads FYNNEI. This CDR3 is 17 amino acids long. Clones were sequenced by immunoSEQ multiplex PCR, and TCRdb holds only the in-frame ones, with some missing. This table holds approximately 83,000 clones, over 80% found once. This clone was recorded once. The clonotype originates from a female donor with multiple sclerosis, enrolled in a pregnancy study. The specimen was peripheral blood, collected in the first trimester of pregnancy. The chain joins TRBV2 to TRBJ2-3, with no clear D. This CDR3 reads CASSEAQAIGRMDTQYF. DNA of the CDR3: TGTGCCAGCAGTGAAGCGCAAGCGATTGGAAGGATGGATACGCAGTATTTT.